This TCR beta chain was recorded in a study of blood T cell repertoires in COVID-19. Study context: Samples of COVID-19 (acute and convalescent) were obtained from the United States, Italy and Spain.

Sequencing was performed with immunoSEQ multiplex PCR; in TCRdb, only in-frame clones are kept and a portion is missing. Altogether about 64,000 clones are present, approximately 78% being singletons, with the ten largest covering around 12%. V lost 4 bases to trimming and J lost 7 bases, with 15 bases between them. The CDR3 has 14 amino acids. CDR1 and CDR2 (germline): SGHRS, YFSETQ. The specimen was peripheral blood. The receptor's source is a human donor in a cohort sampled during active COVID-19. V and J are TRBV5-1 and TRBJ1-3; possibly TRBD1 for D (6 bases). The CDR3 is CASSSPGTSNTIYF. CDR3 in DNA: TGCGCCAGCAGCAGCCCCGGGACATCTAACACCATATATTTT.